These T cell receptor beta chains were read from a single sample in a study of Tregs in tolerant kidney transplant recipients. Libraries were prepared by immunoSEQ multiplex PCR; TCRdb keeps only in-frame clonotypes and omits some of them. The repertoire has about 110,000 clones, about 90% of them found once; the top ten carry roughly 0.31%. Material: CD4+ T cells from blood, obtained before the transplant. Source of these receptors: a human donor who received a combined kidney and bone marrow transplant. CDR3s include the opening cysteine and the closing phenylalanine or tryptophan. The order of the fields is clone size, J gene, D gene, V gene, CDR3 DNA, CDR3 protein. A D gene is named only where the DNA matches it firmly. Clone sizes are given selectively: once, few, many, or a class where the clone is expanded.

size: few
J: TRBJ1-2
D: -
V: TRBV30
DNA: TGTGCCTGGAGGATGACAGGTCAAAGCAATGGCTACACCTTC
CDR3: CAWRMTGQSNGYTF

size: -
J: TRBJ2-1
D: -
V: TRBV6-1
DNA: TGTGCCAGCAGCGTAGACAGGTTGTTCAATGAGCAGTTCTTC
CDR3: CASSVDRLFNEQFF

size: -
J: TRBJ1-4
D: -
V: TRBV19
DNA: TGTGCCAGTGGGGGCCATCTTAATGAAAAACTGTTTTTT
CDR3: CASGGHLNEKLFF

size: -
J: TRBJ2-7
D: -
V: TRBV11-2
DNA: TGTGCCAGCAGCCCAGGCGCCTACGAGCAGTACTTC
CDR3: CASSPGAYEQYF

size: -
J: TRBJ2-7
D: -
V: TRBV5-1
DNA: TGCGCCAGCAGCTTGGGGCAGGGGCATCCCTACGAGCAGTACTTC
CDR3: CASSLGQGHPYEQYF

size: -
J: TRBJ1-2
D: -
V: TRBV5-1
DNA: TGCGCCAGCAGCTCGGACAGCAACTATGGCTACACCTTC
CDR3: CASSSDSNYGYTF

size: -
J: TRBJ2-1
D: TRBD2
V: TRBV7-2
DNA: TGTGCCAGCGCTTGGACTAGCGGGGGGGGCTACAATGAGCAGTTCTTC
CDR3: CASAWTSGGGYNEQFF

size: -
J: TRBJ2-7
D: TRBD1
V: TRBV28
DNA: TGTGCCAGCAGTCCGGCAGCGACAGGGGCGGGGGAGCAGTACTTC
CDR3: CASSPAATGAGEQYF

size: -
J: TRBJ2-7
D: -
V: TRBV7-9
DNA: TGTGCCAGCACCCCGCAGCGGGCGGCTTTCTACGAGCAGTACTTC
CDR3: CASTPQRAAFYEQYF

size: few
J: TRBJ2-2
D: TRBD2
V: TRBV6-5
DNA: TGTGCCAGCAGGCTCGGACTAGCGGGCACCGGGGAGCTGTTTTTT
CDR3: CASRLGLAGTGELFF

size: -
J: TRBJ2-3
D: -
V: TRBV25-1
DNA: TGTGCCAGCAGTGGGAGCCCTCCCAGCACAGATACGCAGTATTTT
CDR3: CASSGSPPSTDTQYF

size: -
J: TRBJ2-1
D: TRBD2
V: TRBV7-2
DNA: TGTGCCAGCAGCCGGACTAGCGGGTCCTACAATGAGCAGTTCTTC
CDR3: CASSRTSGSYNEQFF

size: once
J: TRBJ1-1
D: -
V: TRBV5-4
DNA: TGTGCCAGCAGCTTGCGGGGGGGACGGAACGGAGAAGCTTTCTTT
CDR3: CASSLRGGRNGEAFF

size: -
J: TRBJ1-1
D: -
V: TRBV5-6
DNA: TGTGCCAGCAGCTTGGCCAGCTGGGGGCGAGACACTGAAGCTTTCTTT
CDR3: CASSLASWGRDTEAFF

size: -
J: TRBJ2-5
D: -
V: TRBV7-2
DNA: TGTGCCAGCAGCTTACACCAGCGGGAAGAGACCCAGTACTTC
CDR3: CASSLHQREETQYF

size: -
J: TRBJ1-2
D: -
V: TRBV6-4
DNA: TGTGCCAGCAGTGACCACTACCAGGGATTTAGGGGCTACACCTTC
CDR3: CASSDHYQGFRGYTF

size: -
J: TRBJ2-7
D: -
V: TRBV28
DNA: TGTGCCAGCAGAAACCCCCTATATCCCTACGAGCAGTACTTC
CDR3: CASRNPLYPYEQYF

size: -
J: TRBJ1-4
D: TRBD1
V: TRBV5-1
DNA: TGCGCCAGCAGCTCCAACCGGGACAGGGCTGAAAAACTGTTTTTT
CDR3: CASSSNRDRAEKLFF

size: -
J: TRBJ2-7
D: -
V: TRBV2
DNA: TGTGCCAGCAGTGTGGCAGACTACGAGCAGTACTTC
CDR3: CASSVADYEQYF

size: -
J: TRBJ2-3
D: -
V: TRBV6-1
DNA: TGTGCCAGCAGTGAATTGGGGCCTAGCACAGATACGCAGTATTTT
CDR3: CASSELGPSTDTQYF

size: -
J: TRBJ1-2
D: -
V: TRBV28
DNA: TGTGCCAGCAGTTTATGGAGGGCGCCTAGCGGGGACTATGGCTACACCTTC
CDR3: CASSLWRAPSGDYGYTF

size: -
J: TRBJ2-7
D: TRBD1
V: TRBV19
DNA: TGTGCCAGTAGTATGGCAACAGGGGGCTACGAGCAGTACTTC
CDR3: CASSMATGGYEQYF

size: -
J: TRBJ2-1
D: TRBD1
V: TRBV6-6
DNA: TGTGCCAGCAGTCTTCGACAGGGCTCCTACAATGAGCAGTTCTTC
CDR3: CASSLRQGSYNEQFF

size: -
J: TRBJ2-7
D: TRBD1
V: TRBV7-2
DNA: TGTGCCAGCAGCCGGGACAGACAGGGCGCCTACGAGCAGTACTTC
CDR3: CASSRDRQGAYEQYF

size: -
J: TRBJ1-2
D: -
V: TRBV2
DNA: TGTGCCAGCAGGGCAGCGGCGGACGGCTACACCTTC
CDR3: CASRAAADGYTF

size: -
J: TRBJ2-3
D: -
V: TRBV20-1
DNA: TGCAGTGCTACCACCGGAGATACGCAGTATTTT
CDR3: CSATTGDTQYF

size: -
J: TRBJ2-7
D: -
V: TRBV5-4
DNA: TGTGCCAGCAGCGTGGGGGGCCAAATCCCCGAGCAGTACTTC
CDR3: CASSVGGQIPEQYF

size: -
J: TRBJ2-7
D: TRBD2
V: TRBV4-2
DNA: TGTGCCAGCAGCCAAGATCTTGCCGGGACTAGCCCCTACGAGCAGTACTTC
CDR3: CASSQDLAGTSPYEQYF

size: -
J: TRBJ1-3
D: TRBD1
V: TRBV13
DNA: TGTGCCAGCAGCTCGACAGGGACGGGAAACACCATATATTTT
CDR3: CASSSTGTGNTIYF

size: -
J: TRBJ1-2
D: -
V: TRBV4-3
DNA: TGCGCCAGCAGCCAATATCGCGGCCGGGACTATGGCTACACCTTC
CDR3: CASSQYRGRDYGYTF

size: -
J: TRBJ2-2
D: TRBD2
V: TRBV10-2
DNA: TGCGCCAGCAGTGGTAGGAGGCGGGGGGGCCCCGGGGAGCTGTTTTTT
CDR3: CASSGRRRGGPGELFF

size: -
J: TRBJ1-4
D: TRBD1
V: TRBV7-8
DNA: TGTGCCAGCAGCCCCGCGCGGGACAGGTTTAATGAAAAACTGTTTTTT
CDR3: CASSPARDRFNEKLFF

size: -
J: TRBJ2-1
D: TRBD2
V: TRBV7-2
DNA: TGTGCCAGCCAATGGGAAAGAGCGGGAGGTGCAAATGAGCAGTTCTTC
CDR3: CASQWERAGGANEQFF

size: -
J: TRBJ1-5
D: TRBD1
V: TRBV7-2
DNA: TGTGCCAGCAGCTTAAGCTCAGGGGGCTTAGGACAGCCCCAGCATTTT
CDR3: CASSLSSGGLGQPQHF

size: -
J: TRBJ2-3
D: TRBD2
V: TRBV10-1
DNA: TGCGCCAGCAGTGAGGTAGCGGGGGTCACAGATACGCAGTATTTT
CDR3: CASSEVAGVTDTQYF

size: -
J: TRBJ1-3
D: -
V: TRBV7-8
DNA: TGTGCCAGCAGCTTAGAACAGACAAACACCATATATTTT
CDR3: CASSLEQTNTIYF

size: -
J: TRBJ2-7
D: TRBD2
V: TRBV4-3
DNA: TGCGCCAGCAGCCAAGATGGGAGGCCGGGGGGCTACGAGCAGTACTTC
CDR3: CASSQDGRPGGYEQYF

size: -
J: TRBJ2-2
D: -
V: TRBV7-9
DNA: TGTGCCAGCAGCCAGGACTTGGTCACCGGGGAGCTGTTTTTT
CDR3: CASSQDLVTGELFF